This T cell receptor delta chain originates from a study of γδ T cells in repeated Plasmodium falciparum infection. TRG and TRD sequences were obtained from every sorted gammadelta sample. TCRdb re-called clones from the multiplex PCR reads using CATT. The repertoire consists of 50,000 to 60,000 delta-chain clones, with roughly 2% occurring once and the leading ten covering 24%. This clone showed up many times. This likely stems from a read error, as it lies one base from a far larger clone. The sample carries other DNA sequences with the same CDR3. Sequencing used gamma-delta T cells from blood. This clonotype was sampled from a pool of human donors (malaria-infected and uninfected, not separated).

The CDR3 DNA is TGTGCTCTTGGGGAACTTAATTTGGAAATTACTTCATACTGGGGGATATTCTACACCGATAAGCTCATCTTT. This sequence encodes CALGELNLEITSYWGIFYTDKLIF. The V gene is given as TRDV1, and no J gene call is available; TRDD3 is taken as the D call from the table, unchecked against the DNA. This CDR3 has 24 amino acids. The germline V gene encodes CDR1 TSWWSYY and CDR2 QGS.